This T cell receptor beta chain was found in a study of control samples from healthy donors and cancer patients. Assay: immunoSEQ multiplex PCR; the TCRdb copy retains only in-frame clones and omits some. The sample holds 40,000 to 50,000 clones; less than 95% are singletons and the top ten take roughly 25%. The TCR originated in a man aged 55 to 70 in good health. Sequencing was performed on blood.

CDR3 region: CASSQAYYSTLHF. CDR3 DNA: TGTGCCAGCAGCCAAGCCTACTATAGCACCCTCCACTTT. V is TRBV3-1 (or the pseudogene TRBV3-2) and J is TRBJ1-6; D not certain. The CDR3 runs 13 residues. Germline lookup yields CDR1 LGHDT and CDR2 YNNKEL (reference sequence). The V and J ends lost 1 base and 14 bases respectively, with 12 bases between them.